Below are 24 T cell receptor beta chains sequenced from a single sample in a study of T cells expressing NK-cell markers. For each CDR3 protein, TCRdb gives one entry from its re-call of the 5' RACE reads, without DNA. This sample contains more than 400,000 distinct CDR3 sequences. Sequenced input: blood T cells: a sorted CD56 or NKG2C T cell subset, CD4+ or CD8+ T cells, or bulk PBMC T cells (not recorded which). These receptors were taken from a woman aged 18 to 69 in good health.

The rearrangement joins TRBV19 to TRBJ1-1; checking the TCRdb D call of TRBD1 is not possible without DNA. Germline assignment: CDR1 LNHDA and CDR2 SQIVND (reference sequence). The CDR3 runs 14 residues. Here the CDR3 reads CASSMQGLNTEAFF.

CDR3 protein: CASSLVILSSYEQYF. This chain links TRBV5-8 with TRBJ2-7. This CDR3 comprises 15 residues. CDR1 is SGHTS and CDR2 is YDEGEE in the germline V gene.

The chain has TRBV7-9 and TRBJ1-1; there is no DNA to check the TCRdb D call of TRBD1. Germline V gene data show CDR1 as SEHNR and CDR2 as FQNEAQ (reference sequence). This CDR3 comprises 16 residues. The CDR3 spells CASSPPPDRGNTEAFF.

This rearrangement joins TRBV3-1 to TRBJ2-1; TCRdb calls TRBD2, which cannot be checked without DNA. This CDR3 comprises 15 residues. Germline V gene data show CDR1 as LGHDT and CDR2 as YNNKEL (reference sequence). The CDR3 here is CASSQDASGSSGQFF.

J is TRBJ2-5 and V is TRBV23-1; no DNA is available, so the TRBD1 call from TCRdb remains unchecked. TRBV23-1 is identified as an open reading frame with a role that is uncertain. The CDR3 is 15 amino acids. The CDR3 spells CASIRSGTGGETQYF.

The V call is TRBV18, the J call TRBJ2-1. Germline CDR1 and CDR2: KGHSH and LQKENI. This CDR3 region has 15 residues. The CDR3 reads CASSPSQSSYNEQFF.

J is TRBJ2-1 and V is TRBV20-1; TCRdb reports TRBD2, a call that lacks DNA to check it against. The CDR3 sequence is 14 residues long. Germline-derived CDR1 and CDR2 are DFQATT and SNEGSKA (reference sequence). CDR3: CSATRLAGSDEQFF.

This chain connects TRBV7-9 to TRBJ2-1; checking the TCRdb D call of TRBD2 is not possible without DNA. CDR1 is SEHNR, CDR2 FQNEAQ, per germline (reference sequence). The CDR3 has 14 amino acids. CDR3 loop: CASSLVQLAREQFF.

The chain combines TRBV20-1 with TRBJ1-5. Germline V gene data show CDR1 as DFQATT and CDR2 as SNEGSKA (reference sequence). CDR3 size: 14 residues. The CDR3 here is CSARDLPSGQPQHF.

CDR3 region: CATGRSGELFF. This chain connects TRBV15 to TRBJ2-2; TCRdb selects TRBD1, and the lack of DNA leaves this call unchecked. This CDR3 is built from 11 residues. CDR1 is LNHNV, CDR2 YYDKDF, per germline (reference sequence). The whole variable domain, remainder taken from reference TRBV15 and TRBJ2-2, is DAMVIQNPRYQVTQFGKPVTLSCSQTLNHNVMYWYQQKSSQAPKLLFHYYDKDFNNEADTPDNFQSRRPNTSFCFLDIRSPGLGDTAMYLCATGRSGELFFGEGSRLTVL.

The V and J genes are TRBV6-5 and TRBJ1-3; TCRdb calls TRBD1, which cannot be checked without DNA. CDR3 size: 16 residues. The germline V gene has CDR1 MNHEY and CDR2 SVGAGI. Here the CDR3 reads CASSYWDSPSGNTIYF.

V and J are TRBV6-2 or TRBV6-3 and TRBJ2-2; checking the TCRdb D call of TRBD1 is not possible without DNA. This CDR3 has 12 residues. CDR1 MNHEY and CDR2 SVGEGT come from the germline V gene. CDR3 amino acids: CASVMGAGELFF.

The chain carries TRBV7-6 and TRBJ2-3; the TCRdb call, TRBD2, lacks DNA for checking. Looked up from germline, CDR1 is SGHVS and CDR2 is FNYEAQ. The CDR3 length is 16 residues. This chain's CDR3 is CASSWPRDSSTDTQYF.

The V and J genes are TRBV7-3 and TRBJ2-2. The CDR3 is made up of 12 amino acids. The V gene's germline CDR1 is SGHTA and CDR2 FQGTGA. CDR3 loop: CASSLTKGELFF.

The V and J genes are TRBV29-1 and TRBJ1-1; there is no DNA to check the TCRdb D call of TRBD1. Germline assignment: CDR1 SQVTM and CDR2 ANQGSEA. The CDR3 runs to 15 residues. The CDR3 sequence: CSVEDLSRRGTEAFF. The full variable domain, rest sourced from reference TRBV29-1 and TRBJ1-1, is SAVISQKPSRDICQRGTSLTIQCQVDSQVTMMFWYRQQPGQSLTLIATANQGSEATYESGFVIDKFPISRPNLTFSTLTVSNMSPEDSSIYLCSVEDLSRRGTEAFFGQGTRLTVV.

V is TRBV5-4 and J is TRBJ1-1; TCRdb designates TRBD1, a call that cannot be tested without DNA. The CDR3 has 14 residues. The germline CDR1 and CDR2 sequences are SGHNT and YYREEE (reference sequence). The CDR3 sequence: CASGTGGSWAEAFF.

CDR3 in amino acids: CASASYNEQFF. V gene TRBV6-5 combines with J gene TRBJ2-1. CDR3 length equals 11 residues. Germline V gives CDR1 MNHEY, CDR2 SVGAGI.

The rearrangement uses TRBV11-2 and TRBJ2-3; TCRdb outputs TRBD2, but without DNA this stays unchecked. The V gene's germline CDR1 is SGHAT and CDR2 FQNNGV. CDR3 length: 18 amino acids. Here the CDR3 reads CASSFGTSGRRSTDTQYF. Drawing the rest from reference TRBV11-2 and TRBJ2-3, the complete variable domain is EAGVAQSPRYKIIEKRQSVAFWCNPISGHATLYWYQQILGQGPKLLIQFQNNGVVDDSQLPKDRFSAERLKGVDSTLKIQPAKLEDSAVYLCASSFGTSGRRSTDTQYFGPGTRLTVL.

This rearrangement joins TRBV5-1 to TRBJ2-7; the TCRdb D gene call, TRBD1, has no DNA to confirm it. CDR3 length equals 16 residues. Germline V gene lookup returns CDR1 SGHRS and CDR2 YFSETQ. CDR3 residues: CASSSKPGQKTYEQYF.

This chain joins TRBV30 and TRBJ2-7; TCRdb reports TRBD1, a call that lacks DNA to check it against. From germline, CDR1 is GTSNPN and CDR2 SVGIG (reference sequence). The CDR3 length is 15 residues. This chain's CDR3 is CAWSQLTGSHYEQYF.

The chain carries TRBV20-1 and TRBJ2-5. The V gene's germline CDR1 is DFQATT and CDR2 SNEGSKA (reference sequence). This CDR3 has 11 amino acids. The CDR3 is CSAIAGETQYF.

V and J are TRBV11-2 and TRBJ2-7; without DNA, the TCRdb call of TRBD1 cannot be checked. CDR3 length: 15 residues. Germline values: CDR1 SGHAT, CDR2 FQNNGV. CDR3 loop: CASSLNEGSSYEQYF.

CDR3 region: CASSLGLGTGRPEAFF. The chain employs TRBV11-2 and TRBJ1-1; TCRdb's D gene call, TRBD1, goes unchecked for lack of DNA. CDR3 length: 16 residues. Germline CDR1 and CDR2: SGHAT and FQNNGV.

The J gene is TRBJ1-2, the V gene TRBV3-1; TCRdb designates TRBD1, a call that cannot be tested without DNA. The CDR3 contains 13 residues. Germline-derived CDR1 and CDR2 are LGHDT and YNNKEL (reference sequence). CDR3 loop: CASSSRGTVGYTF. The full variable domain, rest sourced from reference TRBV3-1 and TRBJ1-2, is DTAVSQTPKYLVTQMGNDKSIKCEQNLGHDTMYWYKQDSKKFLKIMFSYNNKELIINETVPNRFSPKSPDKAHLNLHINSLELGDSAVYFCASSSRGTVGYTFGSGTRLTVV.